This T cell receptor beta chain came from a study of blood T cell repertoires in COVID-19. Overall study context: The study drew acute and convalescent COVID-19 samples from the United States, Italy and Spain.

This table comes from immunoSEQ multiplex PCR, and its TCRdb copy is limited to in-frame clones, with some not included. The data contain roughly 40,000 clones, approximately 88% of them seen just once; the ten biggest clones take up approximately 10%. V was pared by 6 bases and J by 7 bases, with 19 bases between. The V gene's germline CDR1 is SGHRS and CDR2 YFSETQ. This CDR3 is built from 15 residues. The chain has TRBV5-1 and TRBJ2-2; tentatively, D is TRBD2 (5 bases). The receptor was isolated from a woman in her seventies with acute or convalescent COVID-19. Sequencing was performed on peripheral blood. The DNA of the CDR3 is TGCGCCAGCACAAAGACGCCTAGGGCGGGCGGGGAGCTGTTTTTT. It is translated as CASTKTPRAGGELFF.